The 6 T cell receptor beta chains reported below all come from one sample, sequenced in a study of T cell responses to AZD1222 COVID-19 vaccine. This table comes from immunoSEQ multiplex PCR, and its TCRdb copy is limited to in-frame clones, with some not included. The table includes tens of thousands of clones, 88% detected once. Sequenced here: peripheral blood, sampled 28 days after the second AZD1222 dose. These receptors came from an adult who received the AZD1222 COVID-19 vaccine.

V gene TRBV19 combines with J gene TRBJ1-6; D remains unclear. This CDR3 comprises 14 residues. Germline CDR1 LNHDA, CDR2 SQIVND (reference sequence). Trimming removed 3 bases at V and 3 bases at J, with 6 bases between. CDR3 region: CASSMKGYNSPLHF. DNA for the CDR3: TGTGCCAGTAGTATGAAGGGCTATAATTCACCCCTCCACTTT.

This clone has only one observation. This chain links TRBV11-2 with TRBJ1-1; D gene uncertain. The V end lost 0 bases, the J end lost 7 bases, and 12 bases lay between the germline ends. From germline, CDR1 is SGHAT and CDR2 FQNNGV. The CDR3 consists of 14 residues. CDR3 amino acids: CASSLDWTQLEAFF. The CDR3 DNA follows: TGTGCCAGCAGCTTAGACTGGACCCAGCTTGAAGCTTTCTTT.

This chain uses TRBV18 with TRBJ1-4; 8 nucleotides match TRBD1. The CDR3 runs to 15 residues. V shed 3 bases, J shed 5 bases, and the junction held 5 bases outside the gene matches. Germline V gene data show CDR1 as KGHSH and CDR2 as LQKENI. The CDR3 spells CASSPPGTGNEKLFF. CDR3 in DNA: TGTGCCAGCTCACCCCCCGGGACAGGAAATGAAAAACTGTTTTTT.

The V gene is TRBV9, the J gene TRBJ2-1, with TRBD1 identical over 9 bases. The germline gives CDR1 SGDLS, CDR2 YYNGEE. Unmatched junction bases numbered 12, after V lost 6 bases and J lost 14 bases. CDR3 length: 13 amino acids. Written as DNA, the CDR3 is TGTGCCAGCACCAAACTTTCCGGGACAGGGAAGTTCTTC. This encodes CASTKLSGTGKFF.

The genes are TRBV6-5 and TRBJ2-6; 7 bases map to TRBD2. Per germline, CDR1 MNHEY and CDR2 SVGAGI. The CDR3 has 15 residues. V shed 6 bases and J 2 bases; nucleotides not matched to a gene: 4. The CDR3 sequence is CASRRGLAGANVLTF. In DNA, the CDR3 is TGTGCCAGCAGACGAGGACTAGCTGGGGCCAACGTCCTGACTTTC.

This clone was counted a single time. This sequence joins TRBV18 and TRBJ1-2; 8 bases map to TRBD1. Per germline, CDR1 KGHSH and CDR2 LQKENI. Trimming at V came to 6 bases and at J to 3 bases, leaving 9 bases not matched to a gene. The CDR3 has 15 residues. The CDR3 loop reads CASSLTGVEDYGYTF. DNA for the CDR3: TGTGCCAGCTCCTTGACAGGGGTGGAGGACTATGGCTACACCTTC.